Included here is one T cell receptor beta chain sequence, with context. Its antigen is not identified. TCRdb's copy holds only in-frame clones and misses some; the assay was immunoSEQ multiplex PCR. The repertoire has roughly 140,000 clones, just over 90% of them found once; the top ten carry 4.5% to 5.5%. These data come from a study of T cell responses to AZD1222 COVID-19 vaccine. Study results and limitations: Seropositive AZD1222 recipients at baseline numbered only five or six.

Trimming removed 2 bases at V and 0 bases at J, with 20 bases between. Germline V lookup: CDR1 SNHLY, CDR2 FYNNEI. The CDR3 has 20 residues. This rearrangement joins TRBV2 to TRBJ2-6; a possible D gene is TRBD1 (6 bases). The receptor's source is an adult in good health. Sequenced material: peripheral blood, taken on day 0 of AZD1222 vaccination. Here the CDR3 reads CASSESLPQGPSSGANVLTF. Here the CDR3 DNA reads TGTGCCAGCAGTGAATCCCTTCCACAGGGTCCATCCTCTGGGGCCAACGTCCTGACTTTC.